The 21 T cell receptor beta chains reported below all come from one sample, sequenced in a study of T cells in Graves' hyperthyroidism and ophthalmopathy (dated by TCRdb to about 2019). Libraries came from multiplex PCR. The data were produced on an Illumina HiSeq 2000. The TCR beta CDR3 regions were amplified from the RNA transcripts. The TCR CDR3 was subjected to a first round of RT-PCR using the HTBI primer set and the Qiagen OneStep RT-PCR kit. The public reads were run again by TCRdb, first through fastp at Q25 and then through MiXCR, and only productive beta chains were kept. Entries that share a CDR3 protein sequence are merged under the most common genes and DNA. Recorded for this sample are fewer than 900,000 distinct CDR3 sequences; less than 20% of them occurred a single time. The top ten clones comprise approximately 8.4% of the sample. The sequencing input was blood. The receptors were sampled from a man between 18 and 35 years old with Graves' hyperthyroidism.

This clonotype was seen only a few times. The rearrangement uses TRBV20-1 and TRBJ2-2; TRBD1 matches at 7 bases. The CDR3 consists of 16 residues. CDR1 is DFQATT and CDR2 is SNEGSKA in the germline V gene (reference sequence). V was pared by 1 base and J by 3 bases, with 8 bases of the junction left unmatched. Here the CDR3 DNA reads TGCAGTGCTAGAGGATACGGACAGGAGGACACCGGGGAGCTGTTTTTT. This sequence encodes CSARGYGQEDTGELFF.

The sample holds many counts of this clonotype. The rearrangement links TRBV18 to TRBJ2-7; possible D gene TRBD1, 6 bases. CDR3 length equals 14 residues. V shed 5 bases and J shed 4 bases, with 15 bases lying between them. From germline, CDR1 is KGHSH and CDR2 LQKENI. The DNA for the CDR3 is TGTGCCAGCTCAACGAGACAGGTCTCGTACGAGCAGTACTTC. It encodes CASSTRQVSYEQYF.

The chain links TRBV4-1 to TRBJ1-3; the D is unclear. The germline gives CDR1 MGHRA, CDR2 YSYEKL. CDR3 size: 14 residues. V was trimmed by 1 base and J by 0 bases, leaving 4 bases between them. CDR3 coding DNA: TGCGCCAGCAGCCAAGGGAGCTCTGGAAACACCATATATTTT. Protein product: CASSQGSSGNTIYF.

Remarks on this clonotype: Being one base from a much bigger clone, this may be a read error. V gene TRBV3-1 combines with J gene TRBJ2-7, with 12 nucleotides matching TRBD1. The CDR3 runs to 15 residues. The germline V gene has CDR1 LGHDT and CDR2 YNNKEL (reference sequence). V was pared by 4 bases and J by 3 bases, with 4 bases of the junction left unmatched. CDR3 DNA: TGTGCCAGCAGCCTCCGGGACAGGGGGCTCTACGAGCAGTACTTC. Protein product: CASSLRDRGLYEQYF.

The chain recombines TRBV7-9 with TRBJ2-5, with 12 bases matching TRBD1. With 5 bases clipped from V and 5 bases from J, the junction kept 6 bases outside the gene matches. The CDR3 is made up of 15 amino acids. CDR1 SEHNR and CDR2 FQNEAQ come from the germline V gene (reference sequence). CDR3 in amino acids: CASSPRDRGHETQYF. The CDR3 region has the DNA TGTGCCAGCAGCCCCCGGGACAGGGGGCATGAGACCCAGTACTTC.

CDR3 in DNA: TGCAGCGTTGCTCAGCCCCCAGCTAATGAAAAACTGTTTTTT. As protein: CSVAQPPANEKLFF. The rearrangement links TRBV29-1 to TRBJ1-4; no clear D gene. This CDR3 has 14 amino acids. CDR1 SQVTM and CDR2 ANQGSEA come from the germline V gene. Between the trimmed V and J ends, which lost 4 bases and 3 bases, there was a span of 12 bases.

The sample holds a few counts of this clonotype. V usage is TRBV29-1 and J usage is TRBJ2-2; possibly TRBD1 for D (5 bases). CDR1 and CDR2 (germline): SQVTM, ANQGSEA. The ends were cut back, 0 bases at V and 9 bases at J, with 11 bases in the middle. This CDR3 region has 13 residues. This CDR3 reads CSVEDGDSRELFF. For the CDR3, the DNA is TGCAGCGTTGAAGATGGCGACAGCCGGGAGCTGTTTTTT.

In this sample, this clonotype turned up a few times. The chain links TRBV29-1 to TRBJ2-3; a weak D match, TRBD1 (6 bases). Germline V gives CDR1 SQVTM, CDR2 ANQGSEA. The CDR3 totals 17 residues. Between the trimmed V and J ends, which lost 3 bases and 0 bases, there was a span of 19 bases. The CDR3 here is CSVDSLADGTSTDTQYF. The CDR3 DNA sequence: TGCAGCGTTGATTCTCTCGCGGACGGGACAAGCACAGATACGCAGTATTTT.

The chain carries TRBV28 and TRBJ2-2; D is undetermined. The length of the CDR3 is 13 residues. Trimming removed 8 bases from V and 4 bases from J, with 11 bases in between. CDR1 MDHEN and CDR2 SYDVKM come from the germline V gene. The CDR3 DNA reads TGTGCCAGCGGTCGGTGGAGCACCGGGGAGCTGTTTTTT. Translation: CASGRWSTGELFF.

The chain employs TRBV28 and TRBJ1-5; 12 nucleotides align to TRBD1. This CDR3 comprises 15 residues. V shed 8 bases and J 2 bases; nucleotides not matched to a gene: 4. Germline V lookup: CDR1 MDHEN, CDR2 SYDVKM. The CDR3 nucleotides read TGTGCCAGCTGGGGACAGGGGGCAGGCAATCAGCCCCAGCATTTT. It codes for CASWGQGAGNQPQHF. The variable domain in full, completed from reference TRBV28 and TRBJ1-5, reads DVKVTQSSRYLVKRTGEKVFLECVQDMDHENMFWYRQDPGLGLRLIYFSYDVKMKEKGDIPEGYSVSREKKERFSLILESASTNQTSMYLCASWGQGAGNQPQHFGDGTRLSIL.

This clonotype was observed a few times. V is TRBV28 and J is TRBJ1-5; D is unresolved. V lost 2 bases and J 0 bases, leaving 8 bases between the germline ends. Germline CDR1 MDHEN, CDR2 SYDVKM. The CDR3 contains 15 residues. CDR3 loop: CASSLGRISNQPQHF. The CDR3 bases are TGTGCCAGCAGTTTAGGACGGATTAGCAATCAGCCCCAGCATTTT.

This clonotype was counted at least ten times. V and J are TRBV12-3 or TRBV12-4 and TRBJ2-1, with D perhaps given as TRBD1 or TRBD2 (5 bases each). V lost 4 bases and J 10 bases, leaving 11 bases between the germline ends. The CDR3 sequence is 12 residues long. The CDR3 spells CASSYPGTEQFF. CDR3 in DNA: TGTGCCAGCAGTTACCCGGGGACCGAGCAGTTCTTC.

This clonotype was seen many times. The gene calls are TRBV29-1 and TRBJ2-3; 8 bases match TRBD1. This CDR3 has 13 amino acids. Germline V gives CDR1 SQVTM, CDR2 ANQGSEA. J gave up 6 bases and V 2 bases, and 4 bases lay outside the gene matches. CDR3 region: CSVERQGADTQYF. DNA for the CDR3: TGCAGCGTTGAACGTCAGGGGGCCGATACGCAGTATTTT.

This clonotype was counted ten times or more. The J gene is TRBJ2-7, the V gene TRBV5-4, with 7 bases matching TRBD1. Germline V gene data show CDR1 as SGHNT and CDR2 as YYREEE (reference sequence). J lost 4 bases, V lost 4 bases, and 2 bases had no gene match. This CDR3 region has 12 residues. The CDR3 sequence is CASSKDRYEQYF. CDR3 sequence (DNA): TGTGCCAGCAGCAAGGACAGGTACGAGCAGTACTTC. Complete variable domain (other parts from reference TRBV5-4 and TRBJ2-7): ETGVTQSPTHLIKTRGQQVTLRCSSQSGHNTVSWYQQALGQGPQFIFQYYREEENGRGNFPPRFSGLQFPNYSSELNVNALELDDSALYLCASSKDRYEQYFGPGTRLTVT.

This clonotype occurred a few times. CDR3 amino acids: CASQSTVAKNIQYF. CDR3 DNA sequence: TGTGCCAGTCAGAGTACAGTAGCCAAAAACATTCAGTACTTC. The chain joins TRBV2 to TRBJ2-4, with no clear D. The CDR3 has 14 amino acids. The germline V gene encodes CDR1 SNHLY and CDR2 FYNNEI. The V end lost 9 bases, the J end lost 0 bases, and 12 bases lay between the germline ends.

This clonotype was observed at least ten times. The CDR3 loop reads CASSEGQPGGTQYF. The CDR3 DNA is TGTGCCAGCTCAGAAGGACAGCCCGGAGGGACCCAGTACTTC. The chain couples TRBV18 to TRBJ2-5, with D maybe TRBD1 (6 bases). This CDR3 has 14 residues. Looked up from germline, CDR1 is KGHSH and CDR2 is LQKENI. Trimming took 5 bases from V and 7 from J, leaving 17 bases between them.

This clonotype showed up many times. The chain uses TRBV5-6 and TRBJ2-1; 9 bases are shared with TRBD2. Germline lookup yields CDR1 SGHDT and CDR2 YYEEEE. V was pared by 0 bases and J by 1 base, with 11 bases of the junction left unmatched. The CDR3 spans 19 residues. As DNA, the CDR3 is TGTGCCAGCAGCTTGGGGTACGGAGATAGCGGGAGTTCCTACAATGAGCAGTTCTTC. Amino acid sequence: CASSLGYGDSGSSYNEQFF.

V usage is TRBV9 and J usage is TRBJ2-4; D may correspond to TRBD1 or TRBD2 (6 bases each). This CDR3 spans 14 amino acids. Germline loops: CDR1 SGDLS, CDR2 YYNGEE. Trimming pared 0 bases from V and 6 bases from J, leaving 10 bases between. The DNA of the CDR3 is TGTGCCAGCAGCGTAGAAGGAGGGGGAAACATTCAGTACTTC. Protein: CASSVEGGGNIQYF.

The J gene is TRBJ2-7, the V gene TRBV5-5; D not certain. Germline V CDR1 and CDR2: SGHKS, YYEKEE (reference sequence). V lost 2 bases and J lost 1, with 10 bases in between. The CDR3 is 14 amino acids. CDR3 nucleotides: TGTGCCAGCAGCTTCCCCCTCCAGTCCTACGAGCAGTACTTC. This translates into CASSFPLQSYEQYF.

The CDR3 DNA follows: TGTGCCATCGGGAGCGGGGACGAGCAGTACTTC. This codes for CAIGSGDEQYF. The chain combines TRBV10-3 with TRBJ2-7; TRBD2 matches 7 bases. Germline CDR1 ENHRY, CDR2 SYGVKD. The CDR3 loop spans 11 amino acids. The J segment lost 5 bases and the V segment lost 8 bases, leaving 3 bases of the junction unmatched.

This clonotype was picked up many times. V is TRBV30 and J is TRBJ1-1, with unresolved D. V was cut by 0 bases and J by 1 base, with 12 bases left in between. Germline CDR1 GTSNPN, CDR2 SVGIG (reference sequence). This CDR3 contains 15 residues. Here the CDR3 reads CAWSVSVWGNTEAFF. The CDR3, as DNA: TGTGCCTGGAGTGTATCTGTCTGGGGGAACACTGAAGCTTTCTTT.